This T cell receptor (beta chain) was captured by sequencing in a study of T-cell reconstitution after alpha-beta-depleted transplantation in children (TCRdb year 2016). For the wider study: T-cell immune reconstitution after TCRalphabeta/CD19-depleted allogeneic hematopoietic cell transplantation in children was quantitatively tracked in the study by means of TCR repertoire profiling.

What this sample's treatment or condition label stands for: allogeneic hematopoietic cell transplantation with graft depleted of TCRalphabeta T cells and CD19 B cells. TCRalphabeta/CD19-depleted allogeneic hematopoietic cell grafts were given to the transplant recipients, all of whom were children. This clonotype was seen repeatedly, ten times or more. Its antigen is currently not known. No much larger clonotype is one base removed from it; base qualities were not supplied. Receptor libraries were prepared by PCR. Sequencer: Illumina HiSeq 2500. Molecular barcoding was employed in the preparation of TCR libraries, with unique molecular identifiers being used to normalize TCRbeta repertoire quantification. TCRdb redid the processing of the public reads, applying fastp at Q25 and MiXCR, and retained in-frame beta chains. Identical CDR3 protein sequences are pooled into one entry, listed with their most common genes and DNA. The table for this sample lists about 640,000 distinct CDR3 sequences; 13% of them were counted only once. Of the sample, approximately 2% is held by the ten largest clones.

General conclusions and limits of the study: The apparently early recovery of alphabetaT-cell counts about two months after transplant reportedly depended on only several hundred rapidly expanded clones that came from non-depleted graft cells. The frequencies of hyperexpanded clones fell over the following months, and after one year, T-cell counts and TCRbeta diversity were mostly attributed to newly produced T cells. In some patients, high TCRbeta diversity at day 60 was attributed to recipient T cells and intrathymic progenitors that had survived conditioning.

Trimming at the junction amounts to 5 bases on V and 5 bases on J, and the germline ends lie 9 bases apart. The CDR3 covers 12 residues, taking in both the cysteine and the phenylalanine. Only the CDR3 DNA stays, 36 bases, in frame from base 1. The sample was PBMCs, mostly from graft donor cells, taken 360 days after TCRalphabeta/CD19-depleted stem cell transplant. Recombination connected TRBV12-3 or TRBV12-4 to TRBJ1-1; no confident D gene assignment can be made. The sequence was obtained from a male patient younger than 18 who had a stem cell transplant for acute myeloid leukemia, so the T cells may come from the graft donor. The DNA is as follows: TGTGCCAGCAGTCCCTTGTATACTGAAGCTTTCTTT. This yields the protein CASSPLYTEAFF.